The T cell receptor beta chain under discussion was sequenced for a study of spatial heterogeneity in lung cancer. This clonotype is termed medium-sized. What it binds is not known. The CDR3 is 14 residues long. V was trimmed by 8 bases and J by 4 bases, leaving 15 bases between them. CDR1 and CDR2 (germline): MNHEY, SVGAGI. Study conclusions and caveats: In tumors, expanded intratumoral alpha and beta TCR counts tracked mutation counts.

MiXCR, applied by TCRdb to the 5' RACE reads, yields one record per CDR3 protein. Of more than 2,500 distinct CDR3 sequences in the sample, roughly 10% are singletons; the top ten hold approximately 6.3%. Time point of the sample: sample taken at primary tumor resection. The chain carries TRBV6-5 and TRBJ1-5; tentative D call: TRBD1 (5 bases). The input for sequencing was lung tumor tissue, taken at surgery. This clonotype was sampled from a female donor with early-stage non-small cell lung cancer. CDR3 region: CASSSGRTNQPQHF. The CDR3 DNA follows: TGTGCCAGCTCCTCGGGACGGACAAATCAGCCCCAGCATTTT.